Listed below are T cell receptor beta chains from one sample, sequenced in a study of identical twins. TCRdb called the 5' RACE reads again in MiXCR, with one record for every CDR3 protein. The table shows approximately 700,000 distinct CDR3 sequences, with 15% to 20% occurring only once. The sample was also linked to a second study, of T cells expressing NK-cell markers.

What was sequenced was PBMCs. The receptors derive from a young woman in good health. Each CDR3 is given with its conserved first and last residue. Each record gives: clone size, D gene, J gene, V gene, CDR3 DNA, CDR3 protein. A D gene is named only where the DNA matches it firmly. For some rows the clone size is stated as once, few or many, or as a class when expanded; others skip it.

clone size: -
D gene: -
J gene: TRBJ1-2
V gene: TRBV13
CDR3 DNA: TGTGCCAGCAGCTTAGCCTCGGACTATGGCTACACCTTC
CDR3 protein: CASSLASDYGYTF

clone size: -
D gene: TRBD1
J gene: TRBJ2-7
V gene: TRBV25-1
CDR3 DNA: TGTGCCAGCACAAAACAGGGGCGATCCTACGAGCAGTACTTC
CDR3 protein: CASTKQGRSYEQYF

clone size: -
D gene: -
J gene: TRBJ1-6
V gene: TRBV6-6
CDR3 DNA: TGTGCCAGCAGTCCGGCTTCGCTCCTCCACTTT
CDR3 protein: CASSPASLLHF

clone size: few
D gene: TRBD1
J gene: TRBJ2-2
V gene: TRBV27
CDR3 DNA: TGTGCCAGCAGTGCCGGGACAGCCCCATCCGGGGAGCTGTTTTTT
CDR3 protein: CASSAGTAPSGELFF

clone size: few
D gene: TRBD2
J gene: TRBJ2-7
V gene: TRBV7-9
CDR3 DNA: TGTGCCAGCAGGAACACGGGAGGGTTCGACGAGCAGTACTTC
CDR3 protein: CASRNTGGFDEQYF

clone size: few
D gene: TRBD1
J gene: TRBJ2-7
V gene: TRBV5-1
CDR3 DNA: TGCGCCAGCAGCCCCCGGGCCGGGACAGGGGAGTACGAGCAGTACTTC
CDR3 protein: CASSPRAGTGEYEQYF

clone size: few
D gene: -
J gene: TRBJ2-5
V gene: TRBV4-3
CDR3 DNA: TGCGCCAGCAGCCTAACTAGATATGAGACCCAGTACTTC
CDR3 protein: CASSLTRYETQYF

clone size: -
D gene: -
J gene: TRBJ1-2
V gene: TRBV10-3
CDR3 DNA: TGTGCCATCAATGAGAGGGGGAACTATGGCTACACCTTC
CDR3 protein: CAINERGNYGYTF

clone size: few
D gene: -
J gene: TRBJ2-5
V gene: TRBV15
CDR3 DNA: TGTGCCACCAAGATGCGAGAAGAGACCCAGTACTTC
CDR3 protein: CATKMREETQYF

clone size: few
D gene: -
J gene: TRBJ2-7
V gene: TRBV7-9
CDR3 DNA: TGTGCCAGCAGCTTAGTGGGAGGAATAAATGAGAAGTACTTC
CDR3 protein: CASSLVGGINEKYF

clone size: few
D gene: TRBD1
J gene: TRBJ1-5
V gene: TRBV20-1
CDR3 DNA: TGCAGTGGGTTGACAGGGAGCAATCAGCCCCAGCATTTT
CDR3 protein: CSGLTGSNQPQHF

clone size: -
D gene: TRBD1
J gene: TRBJ1-2
V gene: TRBV5-1
CDR3 DNA: TGCGCCAGCAGCCCGACGACAGGGGCCAACTATGGCTACACCTTC
CDR3 protein: CASSPTTGANYGYTF

clone size: few
D gene: -
J gene: TRBJ2-2
V gene: TRBV29-1
CDR3 DNA: TGCAGCGTGGGGGAAAGGGGAGGAACGAACACCGGGGAGCTGTTTTTT
CDR3 protein: CSVGERGGTNTGELFF

clone size: -
D gene: -
J gene: TRBJ1-6
V gene: TRBV9
CDR3 DNA: TGTGCCAGCAGCGCCCTACAGGGCGGGCGCTCACCCCTCCACTTT
CDR3 protein: CASSALQGGRSPLHF

clone size: few
D gene: -
J gene: TRBJ1-2
V gene: TRBV6-6
CDR3 DNA: TGTGCCAGCTATGGAAATGGCTACACCTTC
CDR3 protein: CASYGNGYTF

clone size: few
D gene: -
J gene: TRBJ2-4
V gene: TRBV12-3/TRBV12-4
CDR3 DNA: TGTGCCAGCAGTTTCTTCCGGTCCAAAAACATTCAGTACTTC
CDR3 protein: CASSFFRSKNIQYF

clone size: few
D gene: -
J gene: TRBJ2-7
V gene: TRBV5-1
CDR3 DNA: TGCGCCAGCAGCTTGCGGGTGGGCTCCTACGAGCAGTACTTC
CDR3 protein: CASSLRVGSYEQYF

clone size: few
D gene: -
J gene: TRBJ2-7
V gene: TRBV27
CDR3 DNA: TGTGCCACCCGAAGGGGCCCCTCGTGGGGCCTCGAGCAGTACTTC
CDR3 protein: CATRRGPSWGLEQYF

clone size: few
D gene: -
J gene: TRBJ2-1
V gene: TRBV11-2
CDR3 DNA: TGTGCCAGCGTGGGTCGGTGGGGGCCCCACAATGAGCAGTTCTTC
CDR3 protein: CASVGRWGPHNEQFF

clone size: -
D gene: -
J gene: TRBJ2-4
V gene: TRBV11-2
CDR3 DNA: TGTGCCAGCAGCCTACAAACAGGTTCCAAAAACATTCAGTACTTC
CDR3 protein: CASSLQTGSKNIQYF

clone size: -
D gene: TRBD1
J gene: TRBJ2-1
V gene: TRBV4-3
CDR3 DNA: TGCGCCAGCAGCCTTTCGGGACAGCCCTACAATGAGCAGTTCTTC
CDR3 protein: CASSLSGQPYNEQFF

clone size: -
D gene: -
J gene: TRBJ2-7
V gene: TRBV18
CDR3 DNA: TGTGCCAGCTCACCGGACAGGGAGGGAGGCGAGCAGTACTTC
CDR3 protein: CASSPDREGGEQYF

clone size: few
D gene: -
J gene: TRBJ2-3
V gene: TRBV5-5
CDR3 DNA: TGTGCCAGCAGACAGACCGGGACTAGCACAGATACGCAGTATTTT
CDR3 protein: CASRQTGTSTDTQYF

clone size: few
D gene: TRBD1
J gene: TRBJ2-4
V gene: TRBV7-6
CDR3 DNA: TGTGCCAGCAGCCCGACAGGGGCCAAAAACATTCAGTACTTC
CDR3 protein: CASSPTGAKNIQYF

clone size: -
D gene: TRBD2
J gene: TRBJ2-7
V gene: TRBV6-1
CDR3 DNA: TGTGCCAGCAGTGACGGGGGGAGACCCTACGAGCAGTACTTC
CDR3 protein: CASSDGGRPYEQYF

clone size: -
D gene: -
J gene: TRBJ2-7
V gene: TRBV20-1
CDR3 DNA: TGCAGTGCTAGGGGGGTGGGTCAGCAGTACTTC
CDR3 protein: CSARGVGQQYF

clone size: -
D gene: -
J gene: TRBJ2-1
V gene: TRBV5-5
CDR3 DNA: TGTGCCATGGGCCCGGGGTCCGGGTATGAGCAGTTCTTC
CDR3 protein: CAMGPGSGYEQFF

clone size: few
D gene: -
J gene: TRBJ2-5
V gene: TRBV6-6
CDR3 DNA: TGTGCCAGCAGTTACTCTGTGACCCAGTACTTC
CDR3 protein: CASSYSVTQYF

clone size: -
D gene: TRBD2
J gene: TRBJ2-2
V gene: TRBV2
CDR3 DNA: TGTGCCAGCAGGACTAGCATGAACACCGGGGAGCTGTTTTTT
CDR3 protein: CASRTSMNTGELFF

clone size: few
D gene: -
J gene: TRBJ2-2
V gene: TRBV29-1
CDR3 DNA: TGCAGCGTCAAACCGTCCTTGGGATCCACCGGGGAGCTGTTTTTT
CDR3 protein: CSVKPSLGSTGELFF

clone size: -
D gene: -
J gene: TRBJ1-2
V gene: TRBV20-1
CDR3 DNA: TGCAGTGCTCCAACAGCCGCGACACTCGCCCGTGGCTACACCTTC
CDR3 protein: CSAPTAATLARGYTF

clone size: few
D gene: -
J gene: TRBJ1-1
V gene: TRBV6-5
CDR3 DNA: TGTGCCAGCAGTTACGGGAGTCAGAACACTGAAGCTTTCTTT
CDR3 protein: CASSYGSQNTEAFF

clone size: once
D gene: TRBD1
J gene: TRBJ2-1
V gene: TRBV23-1
CDR3 DNA: TGCGCCAGCGGCAGGGGGCACGACTACAATGAGCAGTTCTTC
CDR3 protein: CASGRGHDYNEQFF

clone size: -
D gene: TRBD1
J gene: TRBJ1-6
V gene: TRBV7-9
CDR3 DNA: TGTGCCAGCAGCTCGGGACAGGGGGGTTCACCCCTCCACTTT
CDR3 protein: CASSSGQGGSPLHF

clone size: few
D gene: TRBD1
J gene: TRBJ2-3
V gene: TRBV5-1
CDR3 DNA: TGCGCCAGCAGCATGCTCAACAGGGGAACAGATACGCAGTATTTT
CDR3 protein: CASSMLNRGTDTQYF

clone size: -
D gene: TRBD1
J gene: TRBJ2-1
V gene: TRBV20-1
CDR3 DNA: TGCAGAGTGGACAGGGGGTCTGACGGTGAGCAGTTCTTC
CDR3 protein: CRVDRGSDGEQFF

clone size: -
D gene: TRBD2
J gene: TRBJ2-1
V gene: TRBV20-1
CDR3 DNA: TGCAGTGCTTCCTTTAGCGGGGGGCGTTACAATGAGCAGTTCTTC
CDR3 protein: CSASFSGGRYNEQFF

clone size: -
D gene: -
J gene: TRBJ2-3
V gene: TRBV5-1
CDR3 DNA: TGCGCCAGCAGCTTGGGGCAGTACACAGATACGCAGTATTTT
CDR3 protein: CASSLGQYTDTQYF

clone size: -
D gene: -
J gene: TRBJ1-1
V gene: TRBV5-1
CDR3 DNA: TGCGCCAGCAGCTCAACACCAAGGAGGAACACTGAAGCTTTCTTT
CDR3 protein: CASSSTPRRNTEAFF

clone size: few
D gene: TRBD2
J gene: TRBJ2-7
V gene: TRBV5-1
CDR3 DNA: TGCGCCAGCAGCACACTAGCGGGAGTTGAAACAGGCGAGCAGTACTTC
CDR3 protein: CASSTLAGVETGEQYF